This T cell receptor beta chain was sequenced during a study of PD-L1 blockade in urothelial cancer (dated by TCRdb to 2015 to 2018). Turning to the overall study: Every patient began therapy in 2014 and was given atezolizumab 1,200 mg intravenously every 3 weeks. Twenty-nine patients had pretreatment blood TCR-seq, some 24 had at least one posttreatment blood collection, and some 24 had tumor TCR-seq. Blood samples gave median yields of approximately 130,000 T cells and 80,000 or so unique TCRs, along with a median clonality of approximately 0.08. Blood samples were analyzed 3 weeks after the start of treatment (second dose) and 6 weeks after the start of treatment. An ECOG performance status of 0 or 1 was recorded for the patients, and 0 to 3 prior chemotherapy regimens had been received by the patients. About 90% of the roughly 30 patients were males with bladder-origin urothelial cancer, and 18 of 29 reported a prior smoking history. Durable clinical benefit was defined as a progression-free survival longer than 6 months, and TCR features were additionally tested against progression-free survival and overall survival. Under ten patients achieved durable clinical benefit and 15 to 20 did not. Pretreatment tumor samples, along with matched peripheral blood serially collected before and after atezolizumab treatment, were subjected to TCR sequencing. Whole exome sequencing and RNA sequencing of pretreatment tumors were performed alongside TCR sequencing in the same patients. The study, an exploratory multi-omic analysis, examined somatic, immune and clinical correlates of response to PD-L1 blockade with atezolizumab in urothelial cancer. Study-wide conclusions, independent of this receptor: Patients with durable benefit showed greater expansion of tumor-associated TCR clones in peripheral blood 3 weeks after starting treatment (n ≈ 20, p = 0.022). Small sample size (n ≈ 30) and many exploratory analyses mean the results are intended to be hypothesis-generating. A pretreatment peripheral blood TCR clonality below the median was linked to improved progression-free and overall survival.

The CDR3 contains 18 residues, cysteine and phenylalanine counted. CDR3 DNA only is kept here, 54 bases in frame from base 1. V is pruned by 10 bases and J by 9 bases, leaving 22 bases of the junction without a gene match. The germline V gene (reference sequence) specifies LNHDA as CDR1 and SQIVND as CDR2. About this clone itself: The antigen it binds to is not known. The record has no base qualities; no much larger clone is one base away.

In light of the paper, this sample's time point label describes: peripheral blood 6 weeks after treatment start. The cohort included 25 to 35 patients with locally advanced or metastatic urothelial carcinoma who were treated at Memorial Sloan Kettering on a trial protocol. Peripheral blood mononuclear cells were collected from each patient pretreatment and during treatment, giving between 1 and 8 total time points per patient. The Qiagen DNeasy Blood extraction kit was used to purify genomic DNA from total PBMCs and tumor samples. Collected pretreatment and during treatment, PBMCs were isolated and stored as previously described. Synthetic TCR analog templates were spiked into each PCR to estimate absolute template abundance from read counts. The immunoSEQ assay was used to amplify TCRbeta CDR3 regions from genomic DNA with bias-controlled V and J gene primers. Sequencing of rearranged TCRbeta segments was done at approximately 20X coverage. Per the source publication's procedure: Clustering was used to correct sequencing errors, and CDR3s were annotated against IMGT to assign V, D and J genes. Downstream analyses used only productive TCRbeta rearrangements, leaving out any out-of-frame or stop-codon sequences. To compute clonality, Shannon entropy was normalized by the log of the number of unique productive sequences and then subtracted from one. Clones differing between time points or between blood and tumor were identified by Fisher's exact test with Benjamini-Hochberg correction at adjusted p below 0.01. Sourced from immuneACCESS, this table was stored by TCRdb with only in-frame sequences that have V and J called. A share of the clones is absent; for the studies checked, an unresolved V gene accounts for under half, and the remainder has no known explanation. V, J and clone size were drawn from that table, and D and trimming were deduced from the DNA. This sample comprises approximately 79,000 clones, approximately 90% of them detected only once. The leading ten clones occupy around 0.9% of the sample.

This sequence originates from a woman over 75 with urothelial cancer. The sample was PBMCs, taken around atezolizumab (anti-PD-L1) treatment. The sequence joins TRBV19 to TRBJ2-1; TRBD1 aligns with 12 central bases. The DNA sequence is TGTGCCATTCTCCCTTACCGGGACAGGGGGCCGATCACCTTTGAGCAGTTCTTC. Translated, this gives CAILPYRDRGPITFEQFF. Full variable domain (CDR3 extended with the reference TRBV19 and TRBJ2-1 proteins): DGGITQSPKYLFRKEGQNVTLSCEQNLNHDAMYWYRQDPGQGLRLIYYSQIVNDFQKGDIAEGYSVSREKKESFPLTVTSAQKNPTAFYLCAILPYRDRGPITFEQFFGPGTRLTVL.